The clone carrying this TCR beta chain was seen many times. No antigen is known for it. This specimen comes from a study of tumor and adjacent non-tumor tissue in lung cancer. No cell sorting was done before RNA was extracted from the tissue. This non-tumor lung sample came from over 3 cm beyond the tumor edge. Donors were chemotherapy-naive, newly diagnosed lung cancer surgical patients in China, August–late 2014. Three rounds of nested PCR, following a modified ARM-PCR protocol, produced the TCRbeta library. MiXCR, applied by TCRdb to the multiplex PCR reads, yields one record per CDR3 protein. The table lists 35,000 to 55,000 distinct CDR3 sequences, 60% of them singletons. Regarding the study as a whole: Compared with tumor, normal lung showed significantly lower TCR diversity.

V shed 5 bases, J shed 1 base, and the junction held 8 bases outside the gene matches. The CDR3 runs 16 residues. Per the germline V gene, CDR1 is PRHDT and CDR2 is FYEKMQ (reference sequence). The receptor's source is a man in his forties or fifties with non-small cell lung cancer. The specimen sequenced was distant non-tumor lung tissue. The gene calls are TRBV13 and TRBJ1-3; 7 bases agree with TRBD1. In nucleotides, the CDR3 is TGTGCCAGCAGCCGCCGGGACAGCCCGTCTGGAAACACCATATATTTT. This encodes CASSRRDSPSGNTIYF. Full variable domain (rest looked up from reference TRBV13 and TRBJ1-3): AAGVIQSPRHLIKEKRETATLKCYPIPRHDTVYWYQQGPGQDPQFLISFYEKMQSDKGSIPDRFSAQQFSDYHSELNMSSLELGDSALYFCASSRRDSPSGNTIYFGEGSWLTVV.